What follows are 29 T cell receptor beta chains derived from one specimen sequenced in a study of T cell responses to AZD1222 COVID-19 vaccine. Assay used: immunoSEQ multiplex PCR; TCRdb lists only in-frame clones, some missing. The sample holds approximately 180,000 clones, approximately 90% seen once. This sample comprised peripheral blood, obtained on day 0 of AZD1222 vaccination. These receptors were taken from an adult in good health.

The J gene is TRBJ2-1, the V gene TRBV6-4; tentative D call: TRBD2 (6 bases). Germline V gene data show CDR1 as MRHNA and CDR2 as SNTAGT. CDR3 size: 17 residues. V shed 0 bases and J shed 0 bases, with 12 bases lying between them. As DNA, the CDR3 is TGTGCCAGCAGTGACTCCCCGGGACTGAGCTCCTACAATGAGCAGTTCTTC. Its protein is CASSDSPGLSSYNEQFF.

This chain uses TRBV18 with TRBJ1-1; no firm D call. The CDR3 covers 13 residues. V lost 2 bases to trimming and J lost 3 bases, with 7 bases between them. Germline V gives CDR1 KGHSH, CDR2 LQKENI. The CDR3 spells CASSPILDTEAFF. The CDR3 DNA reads TGTGCCAGCTCACCAATATTAGACACTGAAGCTTTCTTT.

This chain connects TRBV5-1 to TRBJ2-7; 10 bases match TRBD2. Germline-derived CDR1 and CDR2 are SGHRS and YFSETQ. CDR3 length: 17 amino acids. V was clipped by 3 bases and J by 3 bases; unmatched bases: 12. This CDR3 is CASSYSGRSLTFYEQYF. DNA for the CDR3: TGCGCCAGCAGCTATAGCGGGAGGTCCCTCACTTTCTACGAGCAGTACTTC.

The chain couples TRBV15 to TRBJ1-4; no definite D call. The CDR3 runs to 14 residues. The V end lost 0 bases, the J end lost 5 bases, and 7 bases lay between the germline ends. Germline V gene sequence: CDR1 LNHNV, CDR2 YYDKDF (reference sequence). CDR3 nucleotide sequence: TGTGCCACCAGCAGAGAAAAGAGAAATGAAAAACTGTTTTTT. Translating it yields CATSREKRNEKLFF.

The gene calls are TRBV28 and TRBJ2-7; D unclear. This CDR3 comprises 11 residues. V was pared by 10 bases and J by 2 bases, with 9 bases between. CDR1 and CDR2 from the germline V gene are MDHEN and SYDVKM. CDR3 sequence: CATGLAYEQYF. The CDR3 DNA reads TGTGCCACTGGGCTCGCCTACGAGCAGTACTTC.

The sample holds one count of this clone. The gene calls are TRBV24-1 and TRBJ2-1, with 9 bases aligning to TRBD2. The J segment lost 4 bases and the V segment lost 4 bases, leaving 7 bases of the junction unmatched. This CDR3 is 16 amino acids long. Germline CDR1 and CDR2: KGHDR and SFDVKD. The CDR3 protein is CATSDRTSASYNEQFF. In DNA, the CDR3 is TGTGCCACCAGTGACAGGACTAGCGCCAGTTACAATGAGCAGTTCTTC.

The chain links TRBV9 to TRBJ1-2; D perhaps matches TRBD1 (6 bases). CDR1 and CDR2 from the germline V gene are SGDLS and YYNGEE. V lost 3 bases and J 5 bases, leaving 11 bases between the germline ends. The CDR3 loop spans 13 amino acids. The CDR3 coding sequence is TGTGCCAGCAGCGCCCACAGGGCTTATGGCTACACCTTC. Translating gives CASSAHRAYGYTF.

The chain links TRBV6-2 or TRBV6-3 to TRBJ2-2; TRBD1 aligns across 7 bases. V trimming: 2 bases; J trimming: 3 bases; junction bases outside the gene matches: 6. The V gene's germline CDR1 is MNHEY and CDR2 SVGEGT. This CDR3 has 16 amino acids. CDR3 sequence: CASSYKDRDDTGELFF. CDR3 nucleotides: TGTGCCAGCAGTTACAAAGACAGGGATGACACCGGGGAGCTGTTTTTT.

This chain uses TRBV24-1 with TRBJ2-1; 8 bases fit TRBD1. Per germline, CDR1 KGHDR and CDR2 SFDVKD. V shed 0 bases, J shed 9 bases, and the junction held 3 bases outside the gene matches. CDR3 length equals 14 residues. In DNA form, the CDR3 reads TGTGCCACCAGTGATTTGCGACAGGGGCGTGAGCAGTTCTTC. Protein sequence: CATSDLRQGREQFF.

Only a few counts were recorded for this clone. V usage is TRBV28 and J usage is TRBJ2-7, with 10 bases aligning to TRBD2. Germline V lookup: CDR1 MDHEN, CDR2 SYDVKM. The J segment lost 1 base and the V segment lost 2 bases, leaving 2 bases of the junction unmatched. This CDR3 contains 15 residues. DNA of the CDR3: TGTGCCAGCAGTTTAGTAGCGGGAGGTTCCTACGAGCAGTACTTC. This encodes CASSLVAGGSYEQYF.

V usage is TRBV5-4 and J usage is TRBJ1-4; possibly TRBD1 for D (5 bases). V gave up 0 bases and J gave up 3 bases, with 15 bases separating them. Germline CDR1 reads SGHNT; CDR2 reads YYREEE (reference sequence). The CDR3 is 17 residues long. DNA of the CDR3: TGTGCCAGCAGCTTGGGTCCAGGGCGATTCCCTAATGAAAAACTGTTTTTT. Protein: CASSLGPGRFPNEKLFF.

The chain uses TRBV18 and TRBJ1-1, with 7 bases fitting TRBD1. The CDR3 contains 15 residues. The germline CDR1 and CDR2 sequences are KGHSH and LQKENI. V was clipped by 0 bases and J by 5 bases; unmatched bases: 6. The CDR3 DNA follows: TGTGCCAGCTCACCACCAGGACAGGCCTGGACTGAAGCTTTCTTT. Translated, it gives CASSPPGQAWTEAFF.

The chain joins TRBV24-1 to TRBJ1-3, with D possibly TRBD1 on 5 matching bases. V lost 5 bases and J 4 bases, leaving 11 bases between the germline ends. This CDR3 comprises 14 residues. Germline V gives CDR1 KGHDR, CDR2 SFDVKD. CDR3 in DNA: TGTGCCACCAGTGGGGGGGTGGACGGAAACACCATATATTTT. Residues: CATSGGVDGNTIYF.

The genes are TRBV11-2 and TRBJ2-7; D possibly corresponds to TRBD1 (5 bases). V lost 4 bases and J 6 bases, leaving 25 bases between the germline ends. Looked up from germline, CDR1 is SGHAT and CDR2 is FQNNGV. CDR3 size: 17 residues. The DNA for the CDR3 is TGTGCCAGCAGCTCAACTGGGTCGGCAGGGAAAACCGGCGAGCAGTACTTC. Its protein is CASSSTGSAGKTGEQYF.

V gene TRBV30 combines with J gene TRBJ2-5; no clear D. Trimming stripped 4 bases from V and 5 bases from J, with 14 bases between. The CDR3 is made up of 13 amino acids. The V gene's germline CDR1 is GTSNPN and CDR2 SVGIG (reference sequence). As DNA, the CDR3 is TGTGCCTGGAAAGCCCAATTTGGGGAGACCCAGTACTTC. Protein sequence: CAWKAQFGETQYF.

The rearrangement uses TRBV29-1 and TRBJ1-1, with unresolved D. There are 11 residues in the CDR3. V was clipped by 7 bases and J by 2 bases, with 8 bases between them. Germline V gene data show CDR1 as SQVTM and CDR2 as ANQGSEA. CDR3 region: CSARPNTEAFF. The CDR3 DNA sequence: TGCAGCGCTCGGCCAAACACTGAAGCTTTCTTT.

The CDR3 region has the DNA TGTGCCAGCAGCTTAACCACACAGTACGAGCAGTACTTC. It translates to CASSLTTQYEQYF. V usage is TRBV7-8 and J usage is TRBJ2-7; the D is unclear. From germline, CDR1 is SGHVS and CDR2 FQNEAQ. The CDR3 length is 13 residues. Trimming removed 2 bases from V and 4 bases from J, with 9 bases in between. The full variable domain, in which reference TRBV7-8 and TRBJ2-7 provide the parts outside the CDR3, is GAGVSQSPRYKVAKRGQDVALRCDPISGHVSLFWYQQALGQGPEFLTYFQNEAQLDKSGLPSDRFFAERPEGSVSTLKIQRTQQEDSAVYLCASSLTTQYEQYFGPGTRLTVT.

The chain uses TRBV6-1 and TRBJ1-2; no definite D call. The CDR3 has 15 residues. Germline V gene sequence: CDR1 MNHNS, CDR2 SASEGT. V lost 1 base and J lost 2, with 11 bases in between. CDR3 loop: CASSEESTGNYGYTF. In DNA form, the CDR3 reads TGTGCCAGCAGTGAAGAGTCGACGGGAAACTATGGCTACACCTTC.

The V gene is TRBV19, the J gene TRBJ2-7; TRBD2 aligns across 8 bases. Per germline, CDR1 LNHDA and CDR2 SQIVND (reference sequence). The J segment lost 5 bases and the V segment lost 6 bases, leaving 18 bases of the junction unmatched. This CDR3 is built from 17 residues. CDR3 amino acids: CASRETSAGVFADEQYF. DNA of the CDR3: TGTGCCAGTAGGGAAACTTCAGCGGGAGTATTCGCCGACGAGCAGTACTTC. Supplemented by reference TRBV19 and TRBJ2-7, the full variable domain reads DGGITQSPKYLFRKEGQNVTLSCEQNLNHDAMYWYRQDPGQGLRLIYYSQIVNDFQKGDIAEGYSVSREKKESFPLTVTSAQKNPTAFYLCASRETSAGVFADEQYFGPGTRLTVT.

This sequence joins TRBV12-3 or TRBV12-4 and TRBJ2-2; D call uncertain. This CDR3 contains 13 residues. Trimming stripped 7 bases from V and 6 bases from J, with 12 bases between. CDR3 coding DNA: TGTGCCAGCACCCCGTTTGGGGCCGGGGAGCTGTTTTTT. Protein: CASTPFGAGELFF.

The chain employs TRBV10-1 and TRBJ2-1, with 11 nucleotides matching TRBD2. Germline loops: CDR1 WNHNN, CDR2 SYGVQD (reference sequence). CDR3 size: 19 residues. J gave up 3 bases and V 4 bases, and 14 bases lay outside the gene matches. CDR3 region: CASSGSFEGGLADYNEQFF. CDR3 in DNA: TGCGCCAGCAGTGGAAGTTTTGAGGGGGGACTAGCGGACTACAATGAGCAGTTCTTC.

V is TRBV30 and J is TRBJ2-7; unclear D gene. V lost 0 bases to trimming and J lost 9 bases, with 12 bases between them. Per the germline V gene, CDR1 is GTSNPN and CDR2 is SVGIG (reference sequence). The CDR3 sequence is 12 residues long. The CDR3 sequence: CAWSVQYSTQYF. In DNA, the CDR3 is TGTGCCTGGAGTGTACAGTACAGCACGCAGTACTTC.

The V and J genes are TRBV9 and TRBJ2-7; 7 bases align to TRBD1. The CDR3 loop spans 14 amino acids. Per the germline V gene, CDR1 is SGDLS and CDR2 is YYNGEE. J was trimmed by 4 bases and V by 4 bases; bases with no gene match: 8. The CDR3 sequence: CASSRTGNRYEQYF. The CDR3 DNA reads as TGTGCCAGCAGCCGGACAGGTAATAGGTACGAGCAGTACTTC.

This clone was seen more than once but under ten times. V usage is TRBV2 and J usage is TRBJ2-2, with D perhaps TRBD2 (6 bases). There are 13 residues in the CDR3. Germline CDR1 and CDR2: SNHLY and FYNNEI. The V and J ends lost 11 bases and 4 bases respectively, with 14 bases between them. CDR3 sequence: CAGQTSSTGELFF. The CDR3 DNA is TGTGCCGGTCAAACTAGCTCCACCGGGGAGCTGTTTTTT.

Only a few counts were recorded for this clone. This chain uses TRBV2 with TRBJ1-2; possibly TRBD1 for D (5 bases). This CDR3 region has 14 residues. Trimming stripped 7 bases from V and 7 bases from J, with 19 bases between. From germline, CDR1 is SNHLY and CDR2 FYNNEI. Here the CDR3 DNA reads TGTGCCAGCACCAAAAAGAGGGGAAACAGTGGCTACACCTTC. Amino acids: CASTKKRGNSGYTF.

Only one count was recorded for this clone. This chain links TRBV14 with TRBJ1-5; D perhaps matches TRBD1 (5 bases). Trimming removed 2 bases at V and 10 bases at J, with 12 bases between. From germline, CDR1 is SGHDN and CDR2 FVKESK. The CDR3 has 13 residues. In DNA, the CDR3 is TGTGCCAGCAGCCAATACAGGAATGGACCCCAGCATTTT. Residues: CASSQYRNGPQHF.

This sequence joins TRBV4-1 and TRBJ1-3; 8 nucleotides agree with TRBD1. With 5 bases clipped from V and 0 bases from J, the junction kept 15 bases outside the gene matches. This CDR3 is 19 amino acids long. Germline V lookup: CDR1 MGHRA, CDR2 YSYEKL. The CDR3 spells CASSRAGAGGHSSGNTIYF. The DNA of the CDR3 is TGCGCCAGCAGCAGGGCCGGGGCAGGGGGCCATTCCTCTGGAAACACCATATATTTT.

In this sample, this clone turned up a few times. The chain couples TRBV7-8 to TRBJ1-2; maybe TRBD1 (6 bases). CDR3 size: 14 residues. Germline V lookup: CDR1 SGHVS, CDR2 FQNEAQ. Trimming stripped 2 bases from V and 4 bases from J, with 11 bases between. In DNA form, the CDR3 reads TGTGCCAGCAGCTTAAGCAGGGGCGGCTATGGCTACACCTTC. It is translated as CASSLSRGGYGYTF.

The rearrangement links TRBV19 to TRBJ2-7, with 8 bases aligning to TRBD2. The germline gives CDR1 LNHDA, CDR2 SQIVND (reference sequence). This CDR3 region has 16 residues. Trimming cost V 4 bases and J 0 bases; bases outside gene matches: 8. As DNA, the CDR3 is TGTGCCAGTAGTAGAACAGCGGGAGCCCCCTCCTACGAGCAGTACTTC. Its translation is CASSRTAGAPSYEQYF.